This T cell receptor (beta chain) was captured in a study of T cell repertoires in cytomegalovirus infection. Study overall: Indications of both CMV infection and matching HLA type were provided by public TCR beta signatures. Study-wide results and caveats: Cumulative frequency (of public TCR beta family members) identified carriers of CMV plus the relevant HLA. In two of eight donors, the top clonotype was HLA-C-restricted CMV-specific.

This clonotype was counted only a few times. The antigen is undetermined. Germline CDR1 and CDR2: SGHTA and FQGTGA. The CDR3 runs to 14 residues. With 0 bases clipped from V and 9 bases from J, the junction kept 6 bases outside the gene matches. One entry per CDR3 protein results from TCRdb running MiXCR on the reads. The data show 150,000 or so distinct CDR3 sequences, with under 8% seen just once and roughly 18% held by the top ten. The TCR originated in a human donor in good health (CMV status not recorded). Some clones in this sample may be carry-over from other donors' samples. This chain connects TRBV7-3 to TRBJ1-2; TRBD1 matches at 8 bases. Sequenced: PBMCs. The CDR3 DNA is TGTGCCAGCAGCTTAACGGGGGACAGGACCAGCTACACCTTC. Translation gives CASSLTGDRTSYTF.